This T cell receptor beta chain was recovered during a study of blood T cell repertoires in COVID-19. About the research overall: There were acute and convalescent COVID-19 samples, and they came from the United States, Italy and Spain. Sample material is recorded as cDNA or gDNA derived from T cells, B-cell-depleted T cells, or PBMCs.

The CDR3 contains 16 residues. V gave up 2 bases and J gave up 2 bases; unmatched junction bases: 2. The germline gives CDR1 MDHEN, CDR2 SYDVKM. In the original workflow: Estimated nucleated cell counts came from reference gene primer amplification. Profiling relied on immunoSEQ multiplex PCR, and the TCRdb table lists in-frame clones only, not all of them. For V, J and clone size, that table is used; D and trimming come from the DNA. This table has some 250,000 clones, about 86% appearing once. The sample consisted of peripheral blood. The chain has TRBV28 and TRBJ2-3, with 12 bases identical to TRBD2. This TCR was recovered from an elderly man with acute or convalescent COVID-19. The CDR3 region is CASSLTSGRLTDTQYF. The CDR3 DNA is TGTGCCAGCAGTTTAACTAGCGGGAGGCTCACAGATACGCAGTATTTT. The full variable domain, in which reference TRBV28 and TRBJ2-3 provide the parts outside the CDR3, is DVKVTQSSRYLVKRTGEKVFLECVQDMDHENMFWYRQDPGLGLRLIYFSYDVKMKEKGDIPEGYSVSREKKERFSLILESASTNQTSMYLCASSLTSGRLTDTQYFGPGTRLTVL.